The 9 T cell receptor beta chains reported below all come from one sample, sequenced in a study of T cells in localized non-small cell lung cancer. Repertoires were generated with immunoSEQ multiplex PCR, while TCRdb's copy carries only in-frame clones and drops some. The sample carries thousands of clones, roughly 25% recorded once. The sample here was lung tumor tissue, taken before any cancer treatment. The receptors stem from a woman aged 40-69 years with stage I lung adenocarcinoma.

The CDR3 DNA sequence: TGTGCCAGCAGCTTACGGGGGGACGACAGGGATTCTTCACCCCTCCACTTT. Encoded protein: CASSLRGDDRDSSPLHF. The V and J genes are TRBV11-3 and TRBJ1-6; 7 bases map to TRBD1. The germline V gene encodes CDR1 SGHNT and CDR2 YENEEA. V was clipped by 2 bases and J by 9 bases; unmatched bases: 13. This CDR3 contains 17 residues. Using reference TRBV11-3 and TRBJ1-6 for the parts outside the CDR3, the full variable domain is EAGVVQSPRYKIIEKKQPVAFWCNPISGHNTLYWYLQNLGQGPELLIRYENEEAVDDSQLPKDRFSAERLKGVDSTLKIQPAELGDSAVYLCASSLRGDDRDSSPLHFGNGTRLTVT.

By share, this clone ranks as medium-sized. This chain uses TRBV11-3 with TRBJ2-3, with D perhaps matching TRBD1 or TRBD2 (7 bases each). The CDR3 is 17 residues long. V was trimmed by 4 bases and J by 0 bases, leaving 17 bases between them. Germline V gives CDR1 SGHNT, CDR2 YENEEA. As DNA, the CDR3 is TGTGCCAGCAGCTCCAGGGGGGGCCCCCTAAGCACAGATACGCAGTATTTT. Its protein product is CASSSRGGPLSTDTQYF.

Judged by abundance, this clone is medium-sized. The chain recombines TRBV9 with TRBJ2-3; D remains ambiguous. This CDR3 has 15 residues. Germline V lookup: CDR1 SGDLS, CDR2 YYNGEE. Trimming pared 0 bases from V and 5 bases from J, leaving 13 bases between. The DNA for the CDR3 is TGTGCCAGCAGCGTAGCACAAGCCCCTGGAGATACGCAGTATTTT. Protein sequence: CASSVAQAPGDTQYF. Variable domain in full (rest from reference TRBV9 and TRBJ2-3): DSGVTQTPKHLITATGQRVTLRCSPRSGDLSVYWYQQSLDQGLQFLIQYYNGEERAKGNILERFSAQQFPDLHSELNLSSLELGDSALYFCASSVAQAPGDTQYFGPGTRLTVL.

There are a few counts of this clone. In DNA form, the CDR3 reads TGTGCCAGCAGTCCACAGGGTAGGGCAGATACGCAGTATTTT. Protein sequence: CASSPQGRADTQYF. The rearrangement links TRBV9 to TRBJ2-3, with D perhaps matching TRBD1 (6 bases). V lost 5 bases, J lost 4 bases, and 14 bases lay in between. There are 14 residues in the CDR3. Germline V gene lookup returns CDR1 SGDLS and CDR2 YYNGEE.

This chain connects TRBV18 to TRBJ2-7, with 7 bases aligning to TRBD2. The germline V gene has CDR1 KGHSH and CDR2 LQKENI. The CDR3 sequence is 15 residues long. The J segment lost 3 bases and the V segment lost 2 bases, leaving 7 bases of the junction unmatched. CDR3 DNA: TGTGCCAGCTCACCAGCCAGCGGGGTCGTCTACGAGCAGTACTTC. This sequence encodes CASSPASGVVYEQYF.

As concerns this clone: One end of the junction varies from germline; a read error may be responsible. The chain has TRBV6-8 and TRBJ2-1; 12 nucleotides align to TRBD1. This CDR3 region has 13 residues. Germline V gene lookup returns CDR1 MNHGY and CDR2 SAAAGT. In DNA, the CDR3 is TGTGCCAGCAGTGATGGGGACAGGGGGCTCTTGGTCTTC. This codes for CASSDGDRGLLVF.

The rearrangement joins TRBV30 to TRBJ1-5, with D perhaps TRBD1 (6 bases). This CDR3 has 15 amino acids. Germline CDR1 is GTSNPN and CDR2 is SVGIG (reference sequence). V was cut by 4 bases and J by 1 base, with 14 bases left in between. CDR3: CAWTQGFTSNQPQHF. As DNA, the CDR3 is TGTGCCTGGACTCAGGGGTTCACAAGCAATCAGCCCCAGCATTTT.

The chain carries TRBV11-3 and TRBJ2-2, with D possibly TRBD1 on 9 matching bases. The CDR3 runs 16 residues. Germline-derived CDR1 and CDR2 are SGHNT and YENEEA. Deletions cut 6 bases from V and 1 base from J, with 15 bases between. DNA for the CDR3: TGTGCCAGCAGTAGCGGGGACAGGGTGAACACCGGGGAGCTGTTTTTT. Translating it yields CASSSGDRVNTGELFF.

The chain carries TRBV5-1 and TRBJ1-4, with 8 bases aligning to TRBD1. CDR3 length: 16 residues. The V and J ends lost 4 bases and 4 bases, in that order; junction bases with no gene match: 9. Germline V gives CDR1 SGHRS, CDR2 YFSETQ. The CDR3 is CASSALRTGFNEKLFF. The CDR3 DNA reads TGCGCCAGCAGCGCCCTCCGGACAGGGTTTAATGAAAAACTGTTTTTT.